This T cell receptor beta chain was sequenced during a study of blood T cell repertoires in COVID-19. Produced via immunoSEQ multiplex PCR; TCRdb's table is partial and in-frame only. The sample carries roughly 250,000 clones, 86% recorded once. Germline CDR1 reads LNHDA; CDR2 reads SQIVND (reference sequence). V was trimmed by 5 bases and J by 5 bases, leaving 24 bases between them. This CDR3 contains 17 residues. Sequenced input: PBMCs or T cells enriched from blood (not recorded which). The receptor was isolated from a woman between 35 and 50 years old with acute COVID-19. The chain uses TRBV19 and TRBJ2-5; TRBD1 might be the D (8 bases). This CDR3 is CASSVLGRQGARETQYF. The DNA for the CDR3 is TGTGCCAGTAGTGTCCTCGGGAGGCAGGGGGCTCGTGAGACCCAGTACTTC.